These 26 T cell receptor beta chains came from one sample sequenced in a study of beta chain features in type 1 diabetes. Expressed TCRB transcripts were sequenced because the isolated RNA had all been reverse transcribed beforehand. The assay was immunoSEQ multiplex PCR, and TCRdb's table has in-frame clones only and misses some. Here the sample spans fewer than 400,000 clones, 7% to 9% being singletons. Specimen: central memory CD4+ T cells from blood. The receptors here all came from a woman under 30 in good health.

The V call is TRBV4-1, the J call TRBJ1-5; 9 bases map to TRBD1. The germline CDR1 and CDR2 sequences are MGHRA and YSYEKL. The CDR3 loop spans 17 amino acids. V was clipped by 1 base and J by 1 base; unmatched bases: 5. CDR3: CASSQATGQGSNQPQHF. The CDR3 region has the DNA TGCGCCAGCAGCCAAGCAACAGGACAGGGGAGCAATCAGCCCCAGCATTTT.

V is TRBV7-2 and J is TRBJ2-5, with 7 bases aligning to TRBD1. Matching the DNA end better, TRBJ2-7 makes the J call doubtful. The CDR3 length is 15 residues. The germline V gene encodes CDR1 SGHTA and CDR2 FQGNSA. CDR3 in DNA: TGTGCCAGCAGTCCTCAGGGGGATATAGGGGCCGAGCAGTACTTC. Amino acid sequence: CASSPQGDIGAEQYF.

The chain's CDR3 is CASSMITGTAYEQYF. The CDR3 coding sequence is TGTGCCAGCAGCATGATTACCGGGACAGCCTACGAGCAGTACTTC. J is TRBJ2-7 and V is TRBV5-6; 7 bases line up with TRBD1. This CDR3 contains 15 residues. The V gene's germline CDR1 is SGHDT and CDR2 YYEEEE. V lost 4 bases and J lost 2; bases outside the gene matches: 9.

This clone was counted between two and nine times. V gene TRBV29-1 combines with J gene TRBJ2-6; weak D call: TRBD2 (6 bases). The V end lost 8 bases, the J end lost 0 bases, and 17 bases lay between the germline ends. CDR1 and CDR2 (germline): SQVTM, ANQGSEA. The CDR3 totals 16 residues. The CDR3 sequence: CSRKTGGLSGANVLTF. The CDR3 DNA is TGCAGCAGGAAGACCGGGGGACTCTCTGGGGCCAACGTCCTGACTTTC.

The chain's CDR3 is CASSLAGRTSVYEQFF. CDR3 sequence (DNA): TGTGCCAGCAGCTTGGCCGGTCGGACTAGCGTCTATGAGCAGTTCTTC. V gene TRBV7-9 combines with J gene TRBJ2-1; TRBD2 agrees at 9 bases. Germline V CDR1 and CDR2: SEHNR, FQNEAQ (reference sequence). Trimming cost V 3 bases and J 8 bases; bases outside gene matches: 11. The CDR3 is 16 residues long.

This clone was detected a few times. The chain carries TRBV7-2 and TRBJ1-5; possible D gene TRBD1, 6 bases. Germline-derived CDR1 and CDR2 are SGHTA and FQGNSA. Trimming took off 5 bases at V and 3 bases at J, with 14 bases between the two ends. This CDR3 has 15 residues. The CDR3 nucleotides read TGTGCCAGCAGCCCGGCGGGGGGCTCCAATCAGCCCCAGCATTTT. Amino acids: CASSPAGGSNQPQHF.

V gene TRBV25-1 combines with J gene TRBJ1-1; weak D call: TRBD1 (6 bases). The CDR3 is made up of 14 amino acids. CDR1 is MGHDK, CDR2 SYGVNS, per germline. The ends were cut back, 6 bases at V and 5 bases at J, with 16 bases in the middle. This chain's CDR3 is CASSRIQGWTEAFF. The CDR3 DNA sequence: TGTGCCAGCAGCCGGATACAGGGATGGACTGAAGCTTTCTTT. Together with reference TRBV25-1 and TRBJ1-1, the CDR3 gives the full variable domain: EADIYQTPRYLVIGTGKKITLECSQTMGHDKMYWYQQDPGMELHLIHYSYGVNSTEKGDLSSESTVSRIRTEHFPLTLESARPSHTSQYLCASSRIQGWTEAFFGQGTRLTVV.

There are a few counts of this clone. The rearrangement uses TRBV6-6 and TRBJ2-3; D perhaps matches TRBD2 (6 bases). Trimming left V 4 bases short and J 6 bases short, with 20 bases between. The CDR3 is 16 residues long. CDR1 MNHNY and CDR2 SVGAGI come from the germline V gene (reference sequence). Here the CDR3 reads CASSSPWRGRADTQYF. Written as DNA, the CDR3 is TGTGCCAGCAGTTCCCCTTGGCGGGGTCGGGCTGATACGCAGTATTTT.

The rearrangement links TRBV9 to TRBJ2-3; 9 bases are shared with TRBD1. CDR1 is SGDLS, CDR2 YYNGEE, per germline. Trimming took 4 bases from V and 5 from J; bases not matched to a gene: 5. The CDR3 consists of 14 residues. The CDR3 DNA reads TGTGCCAGCAGCCTACGGGACAGGGAAGATACGCAGTATTTT. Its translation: CASSLRDREDTQYF.

CDR3 loop: CSVQPSGYEQYF. In nucleotides, the CDR3 is TGCAGCGTCCAACCCTCCGGCTACGAGCAGTACTTC. The rearrangement joins TRBV29-1 to TRBJ2-7; no reliable D call. The germline V gene encodes CDR1 SQVTM and CDR2 ANQGSEA. The CDR3 sequence is 12 residues long. The V and J ends lost 6 bases and 3 bases respectively, with 12 bases between them.

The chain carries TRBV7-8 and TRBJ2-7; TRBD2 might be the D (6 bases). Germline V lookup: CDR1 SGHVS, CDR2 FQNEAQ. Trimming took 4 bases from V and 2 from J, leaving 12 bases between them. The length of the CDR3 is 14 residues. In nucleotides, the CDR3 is TGTGCCAGCAGCTCAACTAGCACCACCTACGAGCAGTACTTC. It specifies CASSSTSTTYEQYF.

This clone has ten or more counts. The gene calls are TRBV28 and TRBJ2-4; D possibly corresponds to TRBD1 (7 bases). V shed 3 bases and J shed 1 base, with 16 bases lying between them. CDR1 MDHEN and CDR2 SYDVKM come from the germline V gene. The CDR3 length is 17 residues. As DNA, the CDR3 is TGTGCCAGCAGTTTGCTAGGAGGGGGCTGGGCCAAAAACATTCAGTACTTC. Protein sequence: CASSLLGGGWAKNIQYF.

In DNA, the CDR3 is TGTGCCAGCAGCTCCTACACAGGGGGACGAATGAACACTGAAGCTTTCTTT. Its protein product is CASSSYTGGRMNTEAFF. The chain joins TRBV7-2 to TRBJ1-1; TRBD1 aligns across 8 bases. The V gene end was trimmed by 4 bases and the J gene end by 0 bases; junction bases not matched to a gene: 10. Per the germline V gene, CDR1 is SGHTA and CDR2 is FQGNSA. The CDR3 consists of 17 residues.

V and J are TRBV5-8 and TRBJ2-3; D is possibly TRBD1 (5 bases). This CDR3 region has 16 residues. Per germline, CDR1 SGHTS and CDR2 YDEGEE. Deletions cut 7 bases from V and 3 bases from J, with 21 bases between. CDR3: CASGVRQGLGTDTQYF. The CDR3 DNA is TGTGCCAGCGGAGTCAGGCAGGGTCTCGGTACAGATACGCAGTATTTT.

The CDR3 loop reads CASSSVGTFRVYEQYF. CDR3 DNA: TGTGCCAGCAGTTCAGTTGGGACCTTTAGGGTCTACGAGCAGTACTTC. This rearrangement joins TRBV28 to TRBJ2-7; D could derive from TRBD1 or TRBD2 (5 bases each). This CDR3 has 16 residues. V lost 4 bases, J lost 3 bases, and 19 bases lay in between. Germline V gene sequence: CDR1 MDHEN, CDR2 SYDVKM.

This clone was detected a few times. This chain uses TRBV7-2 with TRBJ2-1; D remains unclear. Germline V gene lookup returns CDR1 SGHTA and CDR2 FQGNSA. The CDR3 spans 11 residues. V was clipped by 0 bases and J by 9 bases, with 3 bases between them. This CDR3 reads CASSLALEQFF. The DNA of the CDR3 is TGTGCCAGCAGCTTAGCGCTTGAGCAGTTCTTC.

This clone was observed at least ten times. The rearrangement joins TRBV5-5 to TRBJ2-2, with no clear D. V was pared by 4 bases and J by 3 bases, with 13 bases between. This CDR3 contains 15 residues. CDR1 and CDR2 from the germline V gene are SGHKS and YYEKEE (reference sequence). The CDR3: CASSQSHGDTGELFF. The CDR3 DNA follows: TGTGCCAGCAGCCAATCCCACGGCGACACCGGGGAGCTGTTTTTT.

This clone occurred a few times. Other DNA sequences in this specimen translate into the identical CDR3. The CDR3 sequence is CASSFGVLETQYF. The CDR3 DNA is TGTGCCAGCAGTTTTGGAGTTCTCGAGACCCAGTACTTC. This chain links TRBV28 with TRBJ2-5; D call uncertain. CDR1 and CDR2 from the germline V gene are MDHEN and SYDVKM. Trimming shortened V by 3 bases and J by 5 bases, and 10 bases separated the two germline ends. The CDR3 has 13 residues.

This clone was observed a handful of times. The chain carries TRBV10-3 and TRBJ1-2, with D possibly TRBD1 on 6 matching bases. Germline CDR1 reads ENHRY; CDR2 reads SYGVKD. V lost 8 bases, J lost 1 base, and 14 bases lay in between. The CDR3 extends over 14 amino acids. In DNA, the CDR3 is TGTGCCATCCTTGGGGGCAGGGATAACTATGGCTACACCTTC. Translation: CAILGGRDNYGYTF.

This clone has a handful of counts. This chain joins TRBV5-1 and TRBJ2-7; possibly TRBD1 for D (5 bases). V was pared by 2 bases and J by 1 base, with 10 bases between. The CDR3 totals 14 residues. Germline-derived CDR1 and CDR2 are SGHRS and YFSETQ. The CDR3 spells CASSFKGSSYEQYF. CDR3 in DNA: TGCGCCAGCAGCTTTAAGGGGTCTTCCTACGAGCAGTACTTC.

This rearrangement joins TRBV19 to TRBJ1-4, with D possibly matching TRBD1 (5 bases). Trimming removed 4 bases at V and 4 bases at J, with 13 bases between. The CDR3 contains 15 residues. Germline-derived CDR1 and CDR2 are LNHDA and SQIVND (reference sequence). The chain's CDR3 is CASSTTWDGNEKLFF. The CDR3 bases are TGTGCCAGTAGTACCACTTGGGACGGTAATGAAAAACTGTTTTTT.

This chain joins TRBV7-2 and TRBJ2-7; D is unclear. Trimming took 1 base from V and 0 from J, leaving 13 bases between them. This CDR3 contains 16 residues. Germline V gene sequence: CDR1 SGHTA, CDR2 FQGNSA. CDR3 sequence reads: CASSLGTAGNSYEQYF. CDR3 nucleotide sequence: TGTGCCAGCAGCTTAGGTACGGCAGGCAACTCCTACGAGCAGTACTTC. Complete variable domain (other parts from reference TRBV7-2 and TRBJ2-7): GAGVSQSPSNKVTEKGKDVELRCDPISGHTALYWYRQSLGQGLEFLIYFQGNSAPDKSGLPSDRFSAERTGGSVSTLTIQRTQQEDSAVYLCASSLGTAGNSYEQYFGPGTRLTVT.

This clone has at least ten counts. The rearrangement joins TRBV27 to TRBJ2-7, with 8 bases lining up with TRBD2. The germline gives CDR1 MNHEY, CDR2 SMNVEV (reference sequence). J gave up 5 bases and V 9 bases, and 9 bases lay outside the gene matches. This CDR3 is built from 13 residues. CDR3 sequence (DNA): TGTGCCAGTGTGAGCGGGAGCACGAACGAGCAGTACTTC. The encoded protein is CASVSGSTNEQYF.

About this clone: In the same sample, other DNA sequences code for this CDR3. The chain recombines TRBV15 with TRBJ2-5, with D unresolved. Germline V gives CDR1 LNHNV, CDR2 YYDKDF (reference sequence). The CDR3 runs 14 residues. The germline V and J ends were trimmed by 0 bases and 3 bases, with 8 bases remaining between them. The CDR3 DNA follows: TGTGCCACCAGCAGAGATCGGGCCGAAGAGACCCAGTACTTC. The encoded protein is CATSRDRAEETQYF.

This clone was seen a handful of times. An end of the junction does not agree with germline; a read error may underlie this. The CDR3 DNA follows: TGTGCTAGCAGCTTACTGAGCACAGATACGCAGTATTTT. Amino acid sequence: CASSLLSTDTQYF. V usage is TRBV7-7 and J usage is TRBJ2-3; no clear D gene. The CDR3 runs to 13 residues. Looked up from germline, CDR1 is SSHAT and CDR2 is FNYEAQ (reference sequence).

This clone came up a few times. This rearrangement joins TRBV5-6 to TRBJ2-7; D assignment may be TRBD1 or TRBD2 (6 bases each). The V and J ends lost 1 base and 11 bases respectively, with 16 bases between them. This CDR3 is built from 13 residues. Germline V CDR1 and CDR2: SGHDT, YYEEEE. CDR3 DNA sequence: TGTGCCAGCAGCTTGATTGTTACAGGGACTGAGTACTTC. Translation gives CASSLIVTGTEYF. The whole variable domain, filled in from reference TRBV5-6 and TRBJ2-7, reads DAGVTQSPTHLIKTRGQQVTLRCSPKSGHDTVSWYQQALGQGPQFIFQYYEEEERQRGNFPDRFSGHQFPNYSSELNVNALLLGDSALYLCASSLIVTGTEYFGPGTRLTVT.